This TCR beta chain was captured by sequencing in a study of T cell changes during pregnancy in multiple sclerosis. Using immunoSEQ multiplex PCR, the repertoire was profiled, and TCRdb retains in-frame clones only, with some absent. This sample has about 81,000 clones, with roughly 95% found just once. Germline V gene sequence: CDR1 MNHEY, CDR2 SMNVEV (reference sequence). The CDR3 totals 14 residues. Trimming at V came to 4 bases and at J to 5 bases, leaving 6 bases not matched to a gene. The chain employs TRBV27 and TRBJ2-3; TRBD2 agrees at 7 bases. This clonotype originated in a female donor in good health, enrolled as a control in a pregnancy study. This material consisted of peripheral blood, taken in the third trimester of pregnancy. The chain's CDR3 is CASSSRTRLDTQYF. Written as DNA, the CDR3 is TGTGCCAGCAGTTCCCGGACTAGATTAGATACGCAGTATTTT.